This TCR beta chain appears in the sequencing data of a study of blood T cell repertoires in COVID-19. Turning to the study itself: Acute and convalescent COVID-19 samples came from the United States, Italy and Spain.

The V gene's germline CDR1 is SNHLY and CDR2 FYNNEI. CDR3 size: 13 residues. Deletions cut 6 bases from V and 0 bases from J, with 8 bases between. In the original processing: Estimates of nucleated cell counts were drawn from the amplification of reference gene primers. The protocol was immunoSEQ multiplex PCR, while the TCRdb copy is restricted to in-frame clones and leaves out a portion. V, J and clone size are those of that table, while D and trimming were read from the DNA. The repertoire holds around 230,000 clones, with around 87% as singletons. Individuals aged roughly 18 to 90 years were recruited from 24 US areas. Self-reported history from a screening survey and questionnaire set each donor's cohort.

The chain couples TRBV2 to TRBJ1-1; no clear D gene. Sequencing was performed on PBMCs or T cells enriched from blood (not recorded which). The TCR was taken from a middle-aged woman with acute COVID-19. The chain's CDR3 is CASRVTVNTEAFF. The CDR3, as DNA: TGTGCCAGCAGGGTTACAGTGAACACTGAAGCTTTCTTT.